These 4 T cell receptor beta chains share one sample of origin, sequenced in a study of blood T cell repertoires in COVID-19. Using immunoSEQ multiplex PCR, the repertoire was profiled, and TCRdb retains in-frame clones only, with some absent. The table records 250,000 to 350,000 clones, 80% to 90% of them present only once. Sequencing was performed on PBMCs or T cells enriched from blood (not recorded which). These TCRs come from a young woman who had recovered from COVID-19.

V gene TRBV28 combines with J gene TRBJ2-5; TRBD1 is a possible D gene (6 bases). In germline, CDR1 is MDHEN, CDR2 SYDVKM. The CDR3 is 12 amino acids. Trimming left V 5 bases short and J 3 bases short, with 7 bases between. The DNA for the CDR3 is TGTGCCAGCAGTCAGGGGAAAGAGACCCAGTACTTC. It codes for CASSQGKETQYF.

About this clone itself: A read error may account for a junction end that differs from germline. The chain recombines TRBV27 with TRBJ2-5, with TRBD2 matching 14 bases. CDR1 is MNHEY and CDR2 is SMNVEV in the germline V gene (reference sequence). The CDR3 covers 16 residues. The chain's CDR3 is CASSLSGTSGGETQYF. CDR3 sequence (DNA): TGTGCCAGCAGTCTATCCGGGACTAGCGGGGGTGAGACCCAGTACTTC.

The chain carries TRBV5-4 and TRBJ1-1; possibly TRBD1 for D (5 bases). CDR3 length equals 13 residues. Deletions cut 0 bases from V and 6 bases from J, with 9 bases between. CDR1 is SGHNT and CDR2 is YYREEE in the germline V gene (reference sequence). The CDR3 loop is CASSLAGGAEAFF. The CDR3 coding sequence is TGTGCCAGCAGCTTGGCGGGGGGAGCTGAAGCTTTCTTT.

The chain is built from TRBV5-1 and TRBJ1-2, with D unclear. This CDR3 is built from 11 residues. CDR1 and CDR2 from the germline V gene are SGHRS and YFSETQ. Trimming left V 3 bases short and J 6 bases short, with 6 bases between. The DNA for the CDR3 is TGCGCCAGCAGCTCTCGAGATGGCTACACCTTC. As protein: CASSSRDGYTF.